These 3 T cell receptor beta chains share one sample of origin, sequenced in a study of graft-versus-host responses after intestinal transplantation. Sequenced by immunoSEQ multiplex PCR; TCRdb stores in-frame clones only, minus some. The data contain about 29,000 clones, around 90% of them singletons. Source: PBMCs, taken about 450 days after intestinal transplantation. These receptor sequences come from a human patient who received an intestinal transplant, so some T cells may come from the graft donor.

This clone was picked up a small number of times. This chain links TRBV6-1 with TRBJ1-6, with a tentative D call TRBD1 (6 bases). The CDR3 is 14 residues long. The germline V and J ends were trimmed by 1 base and 5 bases, with 6 bases remaining between them. CDR1 MNHNS and CDR2 SASEGT come from the germline V gene. As DNA, the CDR3 is TGTGCCAGCAGTGAAGGGACAGATAATTCACCCCTCCACTTT. Translated, it gives CASSEGTDNSPLHF.

The sample holds one count of this clone. This sequence joins TRBV4-2 and TRBJ2-2; D remains ambiguous. The CDR3 length is 16 residues. V was clipped by 0 bases and J by 0 bases, with 8 bases between them. Germline assignment: CDR1 LGHNA and CDR2 YNFKEQ. The CDR3 DNA follows: TGTGCCAGCAGCCAAGAGAGGTTCGCGAACACCGGGGAGCTGTTTTTT. Protein product: CASSQERFANTGELFF.

The V and J genes are TRBV19 and TRBJ2-7, with 13 bases identical to TRBD2. The CDR3 consists of 15 residues. Looked up from germline, CDR1 is LNHDA and CDR2 is SQIVND (reference sequence). J was trimmed by 2 bases and V by 3 bases; bases with no gene match: 1. The CDR3 coding sequence is TGTGCCAGTAGTATTGGGACTAGCGGGACCTACGAGCAGTACTTC. Translating gives CASSIGTSGTYEQYF.